These 24 T cell receptor beta chains came from one sample sequenced in a study of blood T cell repertoires in COVID-19. Assay: immunoSEQ multiplex PCR; the TCRdb copy retains only in-frame clones and omits some. This sample has 200,000 to 250,000 clones; around 90% occur once, and the top ten carry about 1.8%. The sequencing input was peripheral blood. The receptors were sampled from a man between 70 and 80 years old with acute or convalescent COVID-19.

This chain connects TRBV6-5 to TRBJ2-7; 9 bases match TRBD1. V was pared by 6 bases and J by 3 bases, with 9 bases of the junction left unmatched. The CDR3 extends over 15 amino acids. CDR1 is MNHEY and CDR2 is SVGAGI in the germline V gene. In nucleotides, the CDR3 is TGTGCCAGCAGGGTCACCGGGACAGGGAACTACGAGCAGTACTTC. Protein product: CASRVTGTGNYEQYF.

The V and J genes are TRBV9 and TRBJ2-1; TRBD2 might be the D (5 bases). The CDR3 length is 18 residues. CDR1 and CDR2 from the germline V gene are SGDLS and YYNGEE. V was cut by 0 bases and J by 3 bases, with 19 bases left in between. The CDR3 region has the DNA TGTGCCAGCAGCGTAGCTACGGGGAGACTTCCCCTCTACAATGAGCAGTTCTTC. Translating it yields CASSVATGRLPLYNEQFF.

The chain joins TRBV24-1 to TRBJ2-2; D may be TRBD1 (5 bases). Per the germline V gene, CDR1 is KGHDR and CDR2 is SFDVKD. V gave up 2 bases and J gave up 0 bases, with 6 bases separating them. The CDR3 has 15 amino acids. The CDR3 reads CATSDSGSNTGELFF. CDR3 nucleotides: TGTGCCACCAGTGATTCAGGGTCGAACACCGGGGAGCTGTTTTTT.

The chain has TRBV30 and TRBJ2-2; 7 bases match TRBD1. Germline assignment: CDR1 GTSNPN and CDR2 SVGIG (reference sequence). Unmatched junction bases numbered 6, after V lost 8 bases and J lost 6 bases. This CDR3 comprises 12 residues. CDR3 loop: CARARGPGELFF. The CDR3 DNA reads as TGTGCCCGGGCGAGGGGGCCCGGGGAGCTGTTTTTT.

The V and J genes are TRBV7-9 and TRBJ2-3, with D unclear. Trimming removed 5 bases from V and 0 bases from J, with 12 bases in between. CDR3 length: 15 amino acids. From germline, CDR1 is SEHNR and CDR2 FQNEAQ (reference sequence). The chain's CDR3 is CASSPSGISTDTQYF. The CDR3 DNA reads as TGTGCCAGCAGCCCTAGTGGCATTAGCACAGATACGCAGTATTTT.

The genes are TRBV6-2 or TRBV6-3 and TRBJ1-1; 11 nucleotides line up with TRBD1. The CDR3 extends over 15 amino acids. Trimming removed 0 bases from V and 5 bases from J; junction bases left unmatched: 2. From germline, CDR1 is MNHEY and CDR2 SVGEGT. The CDR3 reads CASSYSGTGGTEAFF. The CDR3 DNA sequence: TGTGCCAGCAGTTACTCGGGGACAGGGGGAACTGAAGCTTTCTTT.

V is TRBV7-9 and J is TRBJ2-3, with 13 bases lining up with TRBD2. Per germline, CDR1 SEHNR and CDR2 FQNEAQ (reference sequence). The CDR3 is 16 amino acids. The V gene end was trimmed by 5 bases and the J gene end by 9 bases; junction bases not matched to a gene: 11. CDR3 in amino acids: CASSPPGTSGKGTQYF. CDR3 DNA sequence: TGTGCCAGCAGCCCTCCCGGGACTAGCGGGAAAGGGACGCAGTATTTT.

This chain connects TRBV5-1 to TRBJ2-7; TRBD2 aligns across 9 bases. J was trimmed by 1 base and V by 3 bases; bases with no gene match: 14. CDR1 SGHRS and CDR2 YFSETQ come from the germline V gene. The CDR3 is 18 amino acids. The CDR3 nucleotides are TGCGCCAGCAGCTACACCATGGCGGGAGGGTTTGGGTCCTACGAGCAGTACTTC. Translation: CASSYTMAGGFGSYEQYF.

The chain uses TRBV24-1 and TRBJ2-1, with D hard to call. The V gene lost 1 base and the J gene lost 6 bases, with 3 bases spanning the gap. The CDR3 is 12 amino acids. Germline CDR1 reads KGHDR; CDR2 reads SFDVKD. This CDR3 reads CATSDFGNEQFF. DNA for the CDR3: TGTGCCACCAGTGATTTCGGCAATGAGCAGTTCTTC.

This chain connects TRBV7-8 to TRBJ2-5; D possibly corresponds to TRBD2 (6 bases). The CDR3 consists of 15 residues. Trimming cost V 5 bases and J 5 bases, with 18 bases left between them. CDR1 is SGHVS, CDR2 FQNEAQ, per germline. CDR3 DNA: TGTGCCAGCAGCCTAGTCGCGGGACGGGGTGAGACCCAGTACTTC. It encodes CASSLVAGRGETQYF.

The gene calls are TRBV19 and TRBJ2-2, with 10 nucleotides matching TRBD2. The CDR3 has 15 residues. The V gene end was trimmed by 2 bases and the J gene end by 6 bases; junction bases not matched to a gene: 3. The germline V gene has CDR1 LNHDA and CDR2 SQIVND (reference sequence). CDR3 sequence reads: CASSILAGVPGELFF. The CDR3 nucleotides are TGTGCCAGTAGTATACTAGCGGGAGTTCCCGGGGAGCTGTTTTTT. Combining the CDR3 with reference TRBV19 and TRBJ2-2 gives the whole variable domain DGGITQSPKYLFRKEGQNVTLSCEQNLNHDAMYWYRQDPGQGLRLIYYSQIVNDFQKGDIAEGYSVSREKKESFPLTVTSAQKNPTAFYLCASSILAGVPGELFFGEGSRLTVL.

This rearrangement joins TRBV3-1 (or the pseudogene TRBV3-2) to TRBJ1-2, with D possibly TRBD1 on 6 matching bases. The CDR3 spans 13 residues. Germline values: CDR1 LGHDT, CDR2 YNNKEL (reference sequence). Trimming pared 2 bases from V and 4 bases from J, leaving 8 bases between. The chain's CDR3 is CASSQQGSYGYTF. In DNA, the CDR3 is TGTGCCAGCAGCCAACAGGGGTCCTATGGCTACACCTTC.

CDR3 residues: CASSHKGGGIGGEQFF. Here the CDR3 DNA reads TGTGCCAGCAGCCATAAGGGAGGTGGCATTGGGGGTGAGCAGTTCTTC. The V gene is TRBV3-1 (or the pseudogene TRBV3-2), the J gene TRBJ2-1; D perhaps matches TRBD2 (6 bases). Germline V CDR1 and CDR2: LGHDT, YNNKEL (reference sequence). The ends were cut back, 3 bases at V and 9 bases at J, with 21 bases in the middle. This CDR3 is 16 amino acids long.

V and J are TRBV6-5 and TRBJ2-7; TRBD1 matches 9 bases. The V gene end was trimmed by 4 bases and the J gene end by 7 bases; junction bases not matched to a gene: 8. The germline gives CDR1 MNHEY, CDR2 SVGAGI. This CDR3 contains 14 residues. CDR3 protein: CASSSGTGLEEQYF. The CDR3 DNA sequence: TGTGCCAGCAGTTCCGGGACAGGGCTGGAGGAGCAGTACTTC.

This clone has a single count. An end of the junction differs from the germline gene, which may be a read error. The J gene is TRBJ1-1, the V gene TRBV3-1 (or the pseudogene TRBV3-2); D unresolved. This CDR3 is built from 11 residues. The V gene's germline CDR1 is LGHDT and CDR2 YNNKEL (reference sequence). The CDR3 DNA is TGTGCCAGCAGCCAATTATCCGGTTTAATCTTT. Translating gives CASSQLSGLIF.

The chain is built from TRBV4-2 and TRBJ2-2, with 9 nucleotides matching TRBD2. Germline V CDR1 and CDR2: LGHNA, YNFKEQ. The ends lost 4 bases at V and 5 bases at J; junction bases unmatched: 8. This CDR3 comprises 16 residues. The CDR3 sequence: CASSRRWLAGTGELFF. CDR3 nucleotide sequence: TGTGCCAGCAGCCGTCGATGGCTAGCGGGGACCGGGGAGCTGTTTTTT.

The chain joins TRBV9 to TRBJ2-7; D is undetermined. Deletions cut 4 bases from V and 0 bases from J, with 11 bases between. This CDR3 spans 14 amino acids. The germline V gene has CDR1 SGDLS and CDR2 YYNGEE. The CDR3 region is CASSPSGHSYEQYF. CDR3 DNA: TGTGCCAGCAGCCCCAGTGGGCACTCCTACGAGCAGTACTTC. Complete variable domain (other parts from reference TRBV9 and TRBJ2-7): DSGVTQTPKHLITATGQRVTLRCSPRSGDLSVYWYQQSLDQGLQFLIQYYNGEERAKGNILERFSAQQFPDLHSELNLSSLELGDSALYFCASSPSGHSYEQYFGPGTRLTVT.

The chain uses TRBV14 and TRBJ1-2; D not certain. V lost 1 base, J lost 5 bases, and 11 bases lay in between. Germline V gene data show CDR1 as SGHDN and CDR2 as FVKESK. The CDR3 is 14 residues long. The DNA for the CDR3 is TGTGCCAGCAGCCAAGGACTAAAAGGGTATGGCTACACCTTC. Its translation: CASSQGLKGYGYTF.

This chain uses TRBV20-1 with TRBJ2-7; 7 nucleotides agree with TRBD1. The CDR3 length is 14 residues. Germline V lookup: CDR1 DFQATT, CDR2 SNEGSKA (reference sequence). V lost 3 bases, J lost 3 bases, and 8 bases stayed unmatched. This CDR3 is CSASSPRGNYEQYF. CDR3 coding DNA: TGCAGTGCTAGTAGTCCCAGGGGGAACTACGAGCAGTACTTC.

The chain couples TRBV7-9 to TRBJ2-7, with D hard to call. The CDR3 consists of 13 residues. V dropped 1 base and J dropped 4 bases, with 8 bases sitting between them. Germline lookup yields CDR1 SEHNR and CDR2 FQNEAQ (reference sequence). CDR3 in amino acids: CASSLDLLYEQYF. The CDR3 DNA sequence: TGTGCCAGCAGCTTAGACTTGCTGTACGAGCAGTACTTC.

The CDR3 sequence: CASSPPNGQGETQYF. CDR3 nucleotides: TGTGCCAGCTCACCACCGAACGGGCAGGGGGAGACCCAGTACTTC. The rearrangement joins TRBV18 to TRBJ2-5; perhaps TRBD1 as D (6 bases). The CDR3 consists of 15 residues. CDR1 is KGHSH, CDR2 LQKENI, per germline. Trimming cost V 0 bases and J 5 bases, with 13 bases left between them.

The chain combines TRBV18 with TRBJ1-2, with 8 bases lining up with TRBD1. The CDR3 is made up of 16 amino acids. V dropped 3 bases and J dropped 0; count of bases not matched to a gene: 6. The germline CDR1 and CDR2 sequences are KGHSH and LQKENI. The CDR3 coding sequence is TGTGCCAGCTCACCCGGGACAGGATCAGCTAACTATGGCTACACCTTC. It codes for CASSPGTGSANYGYTF.

The chain's CDR3 is CASSIQAGDTEAFF. The CDR3 bases are TGTGCCAGTAGTATACAGGCAGGGGACACTGAAGCTTTCTTT. This chain connects TRBV19 to TRBJ1-1; a possible D gene is TRBD1 (6 bases). CDR1 is LNHDA and CDR2 is SQIVND in the germline V gene (reference sequence). V was pared by 2 bases and J by 3 bases, with 10 bases between. This CDR3 is 14 amino acids long. Together with reference TRBV19 and TRBJ1-1, the CDR3 gives the full variable domain: DGGITQSPKYLFRKEGQNVTLSCEQNLNHDAMYWYRQDPGQGLRLIYYSQIVNDFQKGDIAEGYSVSREKKESFPLTVTSAQKNPTAFYLCASSIQAGDTEAFFGQGTRLTVV.

The chain employs TRBV5-1 and TRBJ1-4; a possible D gene is TRBD1 (5 bases). The CDR3 consists of 14 residues. V was trimmed by 0 bases and J by 8 bases, leaving 11 bases between them. Germline values: CDR1 SGHRS, CDR2 YFSETQ. CDR3 nucleotide sequence: TGCGCCAGCAGCTTGGACAGGTCTTACGAAAAACTGTTTTTT. It codes for CASSLDRSYEKLFF.